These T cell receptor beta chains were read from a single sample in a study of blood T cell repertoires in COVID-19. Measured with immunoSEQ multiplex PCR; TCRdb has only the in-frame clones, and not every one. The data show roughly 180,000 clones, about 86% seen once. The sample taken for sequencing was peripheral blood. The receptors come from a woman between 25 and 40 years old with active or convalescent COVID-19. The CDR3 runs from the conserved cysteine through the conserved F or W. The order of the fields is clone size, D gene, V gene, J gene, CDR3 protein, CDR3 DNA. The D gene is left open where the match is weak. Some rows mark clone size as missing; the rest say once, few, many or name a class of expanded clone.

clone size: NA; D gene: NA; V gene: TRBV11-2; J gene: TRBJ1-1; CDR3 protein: CASSLGPPYTNTEAFF; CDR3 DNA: TGTGCCAGCAGCTTAGGGCCCCCTTACACGAACACTGAAGCTTTCTTT
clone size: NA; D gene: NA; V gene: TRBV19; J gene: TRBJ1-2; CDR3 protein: CASIGQLYGYTF; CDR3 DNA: TGTGCCAGTATCGGACAGCTCTATGGCTACACCTTC
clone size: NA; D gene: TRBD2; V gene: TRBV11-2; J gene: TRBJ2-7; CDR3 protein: CASSYTSGGALEQYF; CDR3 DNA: TGTGCCAGCAGCTACACTAGCGGGGGGGCCCTCGAGCAGTACTTC
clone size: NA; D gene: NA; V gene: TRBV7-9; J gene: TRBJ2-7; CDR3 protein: CASSPSRRAGNSDEQYF; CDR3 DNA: TGTGCCAGCAGCCCCTCCCGTCGAGCAGGGAATTCGGACGAGCAGTACTTC
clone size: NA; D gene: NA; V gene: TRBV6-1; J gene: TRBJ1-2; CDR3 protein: CASSEFREVIRGYTF; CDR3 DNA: TGTGCCAGCAGTGAATTCAGGGAGGTAATACGCGGCTACACCTTC
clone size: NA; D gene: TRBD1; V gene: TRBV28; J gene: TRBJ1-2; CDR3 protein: CASSFSGTGGRSAGYTF; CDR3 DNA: TGTGCCAGCAGTTTCTCCGGGACAGGGGGCCGATCGGCTGGCTACACCTTC
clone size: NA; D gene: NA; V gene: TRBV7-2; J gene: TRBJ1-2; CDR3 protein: CASSLGTGPYDGYTF; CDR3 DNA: TGTGCCAGCAGCTTAGGTACAGGGCCATACGACGGCTACACCTTC
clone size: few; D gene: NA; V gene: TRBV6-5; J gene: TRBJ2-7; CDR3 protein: CASNERNSYEQYF; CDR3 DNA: TGTGCCAGCAACGAGCGGAACTCCTACGAGCAGTACTTC
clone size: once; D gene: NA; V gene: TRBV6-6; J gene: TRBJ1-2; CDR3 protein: CASKGSGYTF; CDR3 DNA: TGTGCCAGCAAAGGGAGCGGCTACACCTTC
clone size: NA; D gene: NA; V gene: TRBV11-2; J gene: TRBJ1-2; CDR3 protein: CASSLRAVENGYTF; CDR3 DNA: TGTGCCAGCAGCTTGCGGGCGGTGGAGAATGGCTACACCTTC
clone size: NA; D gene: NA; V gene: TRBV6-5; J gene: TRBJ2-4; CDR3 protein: CASRQELAKNIQYF; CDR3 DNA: TGTGCCAGCAGACAGGAGCTAGCCAAAAACATTCAGTACTTC
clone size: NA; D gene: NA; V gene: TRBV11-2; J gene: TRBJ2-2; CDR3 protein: CASSLEGDTGELFF; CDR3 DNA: TGTGCCAGCAGCTTGGAAGGGGATACCGGGGAGCTGTTTTTT
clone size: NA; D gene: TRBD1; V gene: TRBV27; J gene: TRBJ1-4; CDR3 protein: CASRPGTGQKLFF; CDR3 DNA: TGTGCCAGCAGGCCCGGGACAGGCCAAAAACTGTTTTTT
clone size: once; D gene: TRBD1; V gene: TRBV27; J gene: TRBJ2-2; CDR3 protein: CASSLSTGINTGELFF; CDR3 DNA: TGTGCCAGCAGTTTATCGACAGGGATCAACACCGGGGAGCTGTTTTTT
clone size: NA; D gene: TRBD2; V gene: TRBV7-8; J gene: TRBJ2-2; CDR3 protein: CASSLVAGGYTGELFF; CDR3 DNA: TGTGCCAGCAGCTTAGTTGCGGGGGGTTATACCGGGGAGCTGTTTTTT
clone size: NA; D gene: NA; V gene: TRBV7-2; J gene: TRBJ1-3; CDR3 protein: CASSPDRNSGNTIYF; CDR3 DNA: TGTGCCAGCAGCCCCGACAGGAACTCTGGAAACACCATATATTTT
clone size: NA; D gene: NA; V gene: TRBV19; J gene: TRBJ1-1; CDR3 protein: CASTPREPGSHSRAFF; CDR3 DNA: TGTGCCAGTACCCCCAGAGAGCCGGGATCGCACTCGCGAGCTTTCTTT
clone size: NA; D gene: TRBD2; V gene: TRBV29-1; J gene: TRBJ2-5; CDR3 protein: CSVEGFVREIQETQYF; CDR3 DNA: TGCAGCGTTGAAGGTTTTGTGCGGGAGATCCAAGAGACCCAGTACTTC
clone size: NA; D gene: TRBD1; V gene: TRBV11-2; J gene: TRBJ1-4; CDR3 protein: CASSLSLTGEKLFF; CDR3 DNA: TGTGCCAGCAGCTTAAGTTTGACAGGGGAAAAACTGTTTTTT
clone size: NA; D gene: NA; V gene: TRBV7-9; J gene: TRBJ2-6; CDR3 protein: CASSSSGSGANVLTF; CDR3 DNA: TGTGCCAGCAGCTCATCCGGCTCTGGGGCCAACGTCCTGACTTTC
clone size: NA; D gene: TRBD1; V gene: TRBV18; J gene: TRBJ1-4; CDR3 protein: CASSQPQKQGGEKLFF; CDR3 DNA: TGTGCCAGCTCACAACCGCAAAAACAGGGGGGTGAAAAACTGTTTTTT
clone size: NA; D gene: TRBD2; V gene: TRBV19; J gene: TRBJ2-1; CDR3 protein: CASRQPSGSSYNEQFF; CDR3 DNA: TGTGCCAGTAGGCAGCCTAGCGGGAGCTCCTACAATGAGCAGTTCTTC